This T cell receptor beta chain was obtained from a study of blood T cells in healthy people across ages. Notes on the study in general: With naive T cell percentage, TCR beta diversity showed a strong correlation.

Caucasian, healthy and from Russia, the donors were aged between roughly 6 and 100. Each donor supplied 7.5 to 10 milliliters of peripheral blood. Per individual sample, total RNA of at least 6 micrograms was extracted. Only one count was recorded for this clonotype. As yet, its antigen is unknown. At one of its ends the junction is not consistent with the germline gene, which may arise from a read error. Next came a second PCR, run for about 7 to 12 cycles, which used a sample-barcoded 5' primer along with a J-beta primer mix. TCRdb reanalysed the 5' RACE reads using MiXCR and keeps one entry per CDR3 protein. The repertoire has 800,000 to 900,000 distinct CDR3 sequences, around two thirds of them found once; the top ten carry 25% to 30%. The CDR3 has 14 amino acids. The germline gives CDR1 SGHRS, CDR2 YFSETQ.

V and J are TRBV5-1 and TRBJ2-5; 7 bases match TRBD2. The sequence derives from a man between 25 and 39 years old in good health. The sequencing input was blood. The CDR3 DNA reads as TGCGCCAGCAGCAAAGCGGGGTTCCAAGAGACCCAGAACTTC. Its translation is CASSKAGFQETQNF.